This T cell receptor (beta chain) was recorded in a study of control samples from healthy donors and cancer patients. This CDR3 spans 15 amino acids. Germline V lookup: CDR1 MGHRA, CDR2 YSYEKL. The V segment lost 2 bases and the J segment 7 bases; nucleotides outside the gene matches: 6. Method: immunoSEQ multiplex PCR; TCRdb's copy keeps in-frame clones and lacks some. The sample lists hundreds of thousands of clones, roughly 87% occurring once. The specimen sequenced was PBMCs. The TCR was taken from a woman aged 60-75 years with lung cancer. The chain links TRBV4-1 to TRBJ2-7; 12 bases align to TRBD1. The chain's CDR3 is CASSQPGQGANEQYF. In DNA, the CDR3 is TGCGCCAGCAGCCAACCGGGACAGGGGGCGAATGAGCAGTACTTC.